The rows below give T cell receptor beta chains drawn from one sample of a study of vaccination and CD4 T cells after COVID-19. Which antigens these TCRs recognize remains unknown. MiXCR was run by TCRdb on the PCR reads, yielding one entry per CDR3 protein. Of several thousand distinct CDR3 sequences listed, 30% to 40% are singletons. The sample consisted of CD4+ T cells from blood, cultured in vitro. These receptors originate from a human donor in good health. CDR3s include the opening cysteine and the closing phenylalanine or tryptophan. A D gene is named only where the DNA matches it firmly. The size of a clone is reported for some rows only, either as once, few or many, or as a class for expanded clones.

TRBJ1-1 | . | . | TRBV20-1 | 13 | CSASAVVNTEAFF | TGCAGTGCTAGCGCGGTAGTGAACACTGAAGCTTTCTTT
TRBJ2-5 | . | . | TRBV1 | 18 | CTSSQGGGMGGKRETQYF | TGCACCAGCAGCCAAGGAGGCGGGATGGGGGGTAAACGGGAGACCCAGTACTTC
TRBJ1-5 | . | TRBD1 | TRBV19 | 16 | CASSIGGGGLTQPQHF | TGTGCCAGTAGTATAGGGGGAGGGGGCTTGACTCAGCCCCAGCATTTT
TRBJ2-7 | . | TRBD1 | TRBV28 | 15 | CASSLTPGQGSEQYF | TGTGCCAGCAGCCTAACCCCGGGACAGGGGAGCGAGCAGTACTTC
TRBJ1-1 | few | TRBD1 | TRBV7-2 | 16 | CASSPRQGAGGTEAFF | TGTGCCAGCAGCCCCCGACAGGGGGCAGGGGGCACTGAAGCTTTCTTT
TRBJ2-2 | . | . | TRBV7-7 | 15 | CASSPGPPRRGELFF | TGTGCCAGCAGCCCGGGACCGCCTAGGAGAGGGGAGCTGTTTTTT
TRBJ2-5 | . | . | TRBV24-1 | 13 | CATSRRSQETQYF | TGTGCCACCAGTCGTAGATCTCAAGAGACCCAGTACTTC
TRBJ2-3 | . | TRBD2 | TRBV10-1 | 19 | CASSPPGLAGGLDTDTQYF | TGCGCCAGCAGTCCCCCGGGCCTAGCGGGAGGGCTTGACACAGATACGCAGTATTTT
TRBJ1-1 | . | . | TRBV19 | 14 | CASVRTDSLTEAFF | TGTGCCAGTGTTCGGACTGACAGTCTGACTGAAGCTTTCTTT
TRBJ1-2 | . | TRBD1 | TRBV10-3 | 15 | CAISFGTGDRYGYTF | TGTGCCATCAGTTTCGGGACAGGGGACCGCTATGGCTACACCTTC
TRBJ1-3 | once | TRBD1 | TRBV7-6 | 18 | CASSLDISGTVSGNTIYF | TGTGCCAGCAGCTTAGACATTTCCGGGACAGTATCTGGAAACACCATATATTTT
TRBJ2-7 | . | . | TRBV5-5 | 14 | CASSLDGVTYEQYF | TGTGCCAGCAGCTTGGATGGGGTAACCTACGAGCAGTACTTC
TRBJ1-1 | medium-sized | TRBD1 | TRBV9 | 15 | CASSVGGTGNTEAFF | TGTGCCAGCAGCGTAGGGGGGACAGGGAACACTGAAGCTTTCTTT
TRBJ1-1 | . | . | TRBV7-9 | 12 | CASRGRDTEAFF | TGTGCCAGCAGGGGCCGGGACACTGAAGCTTTCTTT
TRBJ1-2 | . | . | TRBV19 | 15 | CASSGDRDGNYGYTF | TGTGCCAGTAGTGGAGACCGGGACGGGAACTATGGCTACACCTTC
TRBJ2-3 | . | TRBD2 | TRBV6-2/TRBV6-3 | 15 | CASSWGLAGGDTQYF | TGTGCCAGCAGCTGGGGACTAGCGGGAGGAGATACGCAGTATTTT
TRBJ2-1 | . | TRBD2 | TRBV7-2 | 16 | CASSLVSSGRYNEQFF | TGTGCCAGCAGCTTAGTGTCTAGCGGGAGGTACAATGAGCAGTTCTTC